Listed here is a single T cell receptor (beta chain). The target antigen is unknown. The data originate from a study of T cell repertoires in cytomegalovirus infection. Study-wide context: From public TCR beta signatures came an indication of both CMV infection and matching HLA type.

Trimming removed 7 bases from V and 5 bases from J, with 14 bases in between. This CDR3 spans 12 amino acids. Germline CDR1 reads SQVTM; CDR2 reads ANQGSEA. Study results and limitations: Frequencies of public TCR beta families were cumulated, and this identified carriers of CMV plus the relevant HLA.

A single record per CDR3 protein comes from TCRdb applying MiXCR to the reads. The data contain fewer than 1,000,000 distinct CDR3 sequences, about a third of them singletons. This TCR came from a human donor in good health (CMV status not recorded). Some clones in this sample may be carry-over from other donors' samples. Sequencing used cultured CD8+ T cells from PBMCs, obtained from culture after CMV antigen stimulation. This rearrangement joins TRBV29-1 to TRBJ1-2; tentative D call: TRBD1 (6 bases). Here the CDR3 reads CSAPTGPYGYTF. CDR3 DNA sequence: TGCAGCGCGCCGACAGGTCCGTATGGCTACACCTTC.